This TCR beta chain was recorded in a study of spatial heterogeneity in lung cancer. Time point in this sample: sample taken at primary tumor resection. Sequencing covered unsorted whole RNA taken from tumor, nontumor lung or frozen PBMC. The CDR3 loop spans 12 amino acids. Germline lookup yields CDR1 MNHNS and CDR2 SASEGT. Deletions cut 3 bases from V and 8 bases from J, with 8 bases between. Many counts were recorded for this clonotype. TCRdb itself ran the 5' RACE reads through MiXCR, one entry per CDR3 protein. The table lists 45,000 or so distinct CDR3 sequences, less than 8.5% of them singletons.

This specimen consisted of PBMCs, obtained at surgery. The clonotype comes from a female donor with early-stage non-small cell lung cancer. The chain links TRBV6-1 to TRBJ2-1; TRBD1 is a possible D gene (6 bases). DNA for the CDR3: TGTGCCAGCAGTGACACAGGGTATGAGCAGTTCTTC. Translating it yields CASSDTGYEQFF.